The 8 T cell receptor beta chains presented below share a single source sample, sequenced in a study of cytomegalovirus exposure and HLA in healthy donors. In the PCR, 60 Vbeta and 13 Jbeta primers were used. Profiled with immunoSEQ multiplex PCR; TCRdb holds only in-frame clones, not every one. Seen here are around 120,000 clones, under 80% observed once, and the top ten hold around 30%. The sequenced material came from PBMCs. These receptors all come from a man aged 60 to 75 in good health and CMV-seropositive.

This sequence joins TRBV10-3 and TRBJ2-3; 8 bases are shared with TRBD2. Germline CDR1 ENHRY, CDR2 SYGVKD. The CDR3 is 16 amino acids. V trimming: 6 bases; J trimming: 11 bases; junction bases outside the gene matches: 19. The CDR3 sequence is CAISGAGVGGAGGQYF. Here the CDR3 DNA reads TGTGCCATCAGCGGGGCCGGGGTCGGGGGGGCCGGGGGGCAGTATTTT.

The chain combines TRBV19 with TRBJ1-2; 7 bases align to TRBD1. In germline, CDR1 is LNHDA, CDR2 SQIVND (reference sequence). The CDR3 is 16 residues long. Germline trimming cut 4 bases from V and 4 bases from J; bases unmatched to any gene: 12. In nucleotides, the CDR3 is TGTGCCAGTAGTAACGTCCGGGACAGTCAAATCTATGGCTACACCTTC. It translates to CASSNVRDSQIYGYTF. The full variable domain, rest sourced from reference TRBV19 and TRBJ1-2, is DGGITQSPKYLFRKEGQNVTLSCEQNLNHDAMYWYRQDPGQGLRLIYYSQIVNDFQKGDIAEGYSVSREKKESFPLTVTSAQKNPTAFYLCASSNVRDSQIYGYTFGSGTRLTVV.

This clone was seen just once. This chain connects TRBV5-1 to TRBJ2-6; maybe TRBD2 (5 bases). CDR1 is SGHRS and CDR2 is YFSETQ in the germline V gene. CDR3 length: 16 residues. Trimming took off 2 bases at V and 2 bases at J, with 11 bases between the two ends. The CDR3 DNA is TGCGCCAGCAGCTTCGGCCCCGGGGCTGGGGCCAACGTCCTGACTTTC. It encodes CASSFGPGAGANVLTF.

This rearrangement joins TRBV11-3 to TRBJ2-7, with TRBD2 matching over 7 bases. Germline V gives CDR1 SGHNT, CDR2 YENEEA. The V and J ends lost 3 bases and 0 bases, in that order; junction bases with no gene match: 2. The CDR3 contains 14 residues. DNA for the CDR3: TGTGCCAGCAGCTTGGAGCGGGGCTCCTACGAGCAGTACTTC. Protein sequence: CASSLERGSYEQYF. The variable domain in full, completed from reference TRBV11-3 and TRBJ2-7, reads EAGVVQSPRYKIIEKKQPVAFWCNPISGHNTLYWYLQNLGQGPELLIRYENEEAVDDSQLPKDRFSAERLKGVDSTLKIQPAELGDSAVYLCASSLERGSYEQYFGPGTRLTVT.

This clone was counted only a few times. The V call is TRBV11-3, the J call TRBJ2-1; weak D call: TRBD2 (6 bases). Germline-derived CDR1 and CDR2 are SGHNT and YENEEA. The CDR3 sequence is 15 residues long. V gave up 5 bases and J gave up 5 bases, with 16 bases separating them. CDR3: CASSRDSFSDNEQFF. In DNA, the CDR3 is TGTGCCAGCAGCCGGGACTCGTTTTCAGACAATGAGCAGTTCTTC.

V gene TRBV28 combines with J gene TRBJ2-7, with 9 bases that match TRBD1. Germline CDR1 MDHEN, CDR2 SYDVKM. J lost 4 bases, V lost 5 bases, and 9 bases had no gene match. This CDR3 has 15 amino acids. Here the CDR3 reads CASSPPGTGLYEQYF. In nucleotides, the CDR3 is TGTGCCAGCAGTCCTCCCGGGACAGGGTTGTACGAGCAGTACTTC. Full variable domain (rest looked up from reference TRBV28 and TRBJ2-7): DVKVTQSSRYLVKRTGEKVFLECVQDMDHENMFWYRQDPGLGLRLIYFSYDVKMKEKGDIPEGYSVSREKKERFSLILESASTNQTSMYLCASSPPGTGLYEQYFGPGTRLTVT.

This rearrangement joins TRBV7-9 to TRBJ1-1, with TRBD1 as a possible D gene (6 bases). Trimming removed 5 bases at V and 0 bases at J, with 7 bases between. This CDR3 is built from 13 residues. Germline V gives CDR1 SEHNR, CDR2 FQNEAQ (reference sequence). CDR3 loop: CASSGQLNTEAFF. The CDR3 bases are TGTGCCAGCAGCGGACAGCTGAACACTGAAGCTTTCTTT.

The chain carries TRBV7-9 and TRBJ2-2; no clear D. V dropped 4 bases and J dropped 0 bases, with 9 bases sitting between them. The CDR3 runs to 15 residues. Per germline, CDR1 SEHNR and CDR2 FQNEAQ (reference sequence). The CDR3 nucleotides read TGTGCCAGCAGCTGGCCACTACCGAACACCGGGGAGCTGTTTTTT. Encoded protein: CASSWPLPNTGELFF. Drawing the rest from reference TRBV7-9 and TRBJ2-2, the complete variable domain is DTGVSQNPRHKITKRGQNVTFRCDPISEHNRLYWYRQTLGQGPEFLTYFQNEAQLEKSRLLSDRFSAERPKGSFSTLEIQRTEQGDSAMYLCASSWPLPNTGELFFGEGSRLTVL.